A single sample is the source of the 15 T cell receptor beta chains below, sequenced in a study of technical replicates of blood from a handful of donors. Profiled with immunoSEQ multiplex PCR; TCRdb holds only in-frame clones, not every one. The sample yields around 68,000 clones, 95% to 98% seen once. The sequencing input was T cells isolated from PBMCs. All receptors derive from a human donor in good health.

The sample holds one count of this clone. The CDR3 reads CAISAGLGGETQYF. CDR3 DNA sequence: TGTGCCATCAGTGCAGGTCTTGGCGGGGAGACCCAGTACTTC. J is TRBJ2-5 and V is TRBV10-3, with a tentative D call TRBD2 (5 bases). Germline CDR1 ENHRY, CDR2 SYGVKD. With 4 bases removed from V and 5 bases from J, the gap between germline ends came to 14 bases. The CDR3 totals 14 residues.

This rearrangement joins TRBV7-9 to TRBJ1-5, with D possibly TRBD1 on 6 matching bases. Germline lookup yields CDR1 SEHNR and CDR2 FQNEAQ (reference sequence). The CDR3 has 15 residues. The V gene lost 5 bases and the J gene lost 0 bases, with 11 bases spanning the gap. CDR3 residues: CASSRTGYSNQPQHF. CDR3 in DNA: TGTGCCAGCAGCCGAACAGGGTATAGCAATCAGCCCCAGCATTTT.

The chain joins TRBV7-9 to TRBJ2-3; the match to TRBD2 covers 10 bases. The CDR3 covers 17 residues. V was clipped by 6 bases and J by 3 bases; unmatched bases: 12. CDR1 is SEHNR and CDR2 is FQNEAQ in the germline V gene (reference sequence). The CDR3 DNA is TGTGCCAGCAGATCCGATGACCCTAGCGGGAGTACAGATACGCAGTATTTT. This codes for CASRSDDPSGSTDTQYF. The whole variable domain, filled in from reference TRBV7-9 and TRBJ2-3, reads DTGVSQNPRHKITKRGQNVTFRCDPISEHNRLYWYRQTLGQGPEFLTYFQNEAQLEKSRLLSDRFSAERPKGSFSTLEIQRTEQGDSAMYLCASRSDDPSGSTDTQYFGPGTRLTVL.

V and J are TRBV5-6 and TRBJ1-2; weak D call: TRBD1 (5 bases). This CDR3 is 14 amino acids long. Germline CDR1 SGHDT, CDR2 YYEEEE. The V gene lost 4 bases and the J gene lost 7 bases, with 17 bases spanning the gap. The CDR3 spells CASSKDIGLGGYTF. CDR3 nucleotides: TGTGCCAGCAGCAAGGACATCGGCTTAGGTGGCTACACCTTC.

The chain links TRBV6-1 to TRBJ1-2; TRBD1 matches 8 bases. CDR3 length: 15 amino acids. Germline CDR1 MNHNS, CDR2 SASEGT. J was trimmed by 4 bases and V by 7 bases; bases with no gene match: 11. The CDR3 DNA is TGTGCCAGCATATTGGAATCGGGACAGGCCTATGGCTACACCTTC. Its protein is CASILESGQAYGYTF.

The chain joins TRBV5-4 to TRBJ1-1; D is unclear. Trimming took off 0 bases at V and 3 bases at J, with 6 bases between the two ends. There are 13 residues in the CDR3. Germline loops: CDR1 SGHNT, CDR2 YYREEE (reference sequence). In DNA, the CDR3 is TGTGCCAGCAGCTTGGTGGCGGACACTGAAGCTTTCTTT. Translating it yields CASSLVADTEAFF.

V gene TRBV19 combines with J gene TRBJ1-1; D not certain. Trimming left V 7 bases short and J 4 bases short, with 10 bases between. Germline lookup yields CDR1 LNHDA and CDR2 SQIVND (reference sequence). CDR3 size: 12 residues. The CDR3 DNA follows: TGTGCCAGTAAAAAGGAGTCCACTGAAGCTTTCTTT. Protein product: CASKKESTEAFF.

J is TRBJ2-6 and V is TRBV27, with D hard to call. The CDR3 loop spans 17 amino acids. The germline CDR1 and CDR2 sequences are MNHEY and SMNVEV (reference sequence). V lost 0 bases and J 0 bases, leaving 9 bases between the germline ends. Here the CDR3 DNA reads TGTGCCAGCAGTTTATCATTCGAGAGCTCTGGGGCCAACGTCCTGACTTTC. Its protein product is CASSLSFESSGANVLTF.

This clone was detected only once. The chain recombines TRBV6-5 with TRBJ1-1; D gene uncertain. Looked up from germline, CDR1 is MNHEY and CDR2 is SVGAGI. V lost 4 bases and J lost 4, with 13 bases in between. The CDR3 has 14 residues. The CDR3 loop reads CASSFSYDGTEAFF. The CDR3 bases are TGTGCCAGCAGTTTTTCCTACGATGGCACTGAAGCTTTCTTT.

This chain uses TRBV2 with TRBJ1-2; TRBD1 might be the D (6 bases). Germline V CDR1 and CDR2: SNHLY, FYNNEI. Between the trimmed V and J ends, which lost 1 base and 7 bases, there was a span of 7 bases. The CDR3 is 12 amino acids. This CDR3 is CASSEVGAGYTF. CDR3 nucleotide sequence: TGTGCCAGCAGTGAAGTGGGGGCTGGCTACACCTTC.

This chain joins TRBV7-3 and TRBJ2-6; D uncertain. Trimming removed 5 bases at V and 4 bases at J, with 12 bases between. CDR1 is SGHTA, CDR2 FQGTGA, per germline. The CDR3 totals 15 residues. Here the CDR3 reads CASSPSPLGANVLTF. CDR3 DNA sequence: TGTGCCAGCAGCCCCTCACCACTCGGGGCCAACGTCCTGACTTTC.

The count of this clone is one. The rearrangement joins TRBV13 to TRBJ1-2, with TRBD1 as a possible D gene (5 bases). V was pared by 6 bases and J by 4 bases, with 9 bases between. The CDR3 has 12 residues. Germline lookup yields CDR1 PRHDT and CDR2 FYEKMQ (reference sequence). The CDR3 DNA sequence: TGTGCCAGCAGTGACAGTCTCTATGGCTACACCTTC. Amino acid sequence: CASSDSLYGYTF.

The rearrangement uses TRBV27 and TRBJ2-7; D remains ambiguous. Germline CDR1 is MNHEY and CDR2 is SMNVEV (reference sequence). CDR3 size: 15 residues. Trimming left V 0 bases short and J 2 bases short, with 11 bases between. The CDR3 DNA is TGTGCCAGCAGTTTATCGTCAGTCAGAACCTACGAGCAGTACTTC. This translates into CASSLSSVRTYEQYF.

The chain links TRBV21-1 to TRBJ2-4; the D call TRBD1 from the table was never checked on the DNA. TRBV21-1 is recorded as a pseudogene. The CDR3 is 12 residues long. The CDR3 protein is CARRTGKNIQYF. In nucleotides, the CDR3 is TGTGCCCGCCGGACAGGCAAAAACATTCAGTACTTC.

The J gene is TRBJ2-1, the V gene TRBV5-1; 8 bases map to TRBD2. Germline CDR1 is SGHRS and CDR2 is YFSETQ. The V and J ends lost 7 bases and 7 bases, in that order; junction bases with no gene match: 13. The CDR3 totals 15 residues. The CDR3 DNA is TGCGCCAGCGCACCAGGGGTTAGCGGGAATAATGAGCAGTTCTTC. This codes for CASAPGVSGNNEQFF.